This T cell receptor beta chain was sequenced in a study of shared clonotypes between healthy human individuals. Study as a whole: Per donor, CD8 memory used one plate, CD8 naive used two, CD4 memory used three and CD4 naive used three. Study results and caveats: For naive CD4 cells, around 5% of clonotypes were shared across a handful of donors. Generally, naive subsets (rather than memory subsets) showed larger estimated richness.

CDR3 length equals 16 residues. Looked up from germline, CDR1 is LNHNV and CDR2 is YYDKDF (reference sequence). The V segment lost 3 bases and the J segment 2 bases; nucleotides outside the gene matches: 4. Donors, without exception, were Caucasian adults residing in Nashville, Tennessee. In regard to this clone: Its antigen is not identified.

The data were produced by immunoSEQ multiplex PCR, yet TCRdb's version contains in-frame clones alone and is incomplete. The data show some 1 million clones, roughly 75% seen once. Sequencing was performed on memory CD4+ T cells sorted from blood. This sample's subset: CD45RA-negative fraction. This receptor was obtained from a man aged 18 to 35 in good health. The chain couples TRBV15 to TRBJ2-6; 7 bases are shared with TRBD1. CDR3 loop: CATSRADRAGANVLTF. The CDR3 DNA reads as TGTGCCACCAGCAGGGCCGACAGGGCTGGGGCCAACGTCCTGACTTTC.